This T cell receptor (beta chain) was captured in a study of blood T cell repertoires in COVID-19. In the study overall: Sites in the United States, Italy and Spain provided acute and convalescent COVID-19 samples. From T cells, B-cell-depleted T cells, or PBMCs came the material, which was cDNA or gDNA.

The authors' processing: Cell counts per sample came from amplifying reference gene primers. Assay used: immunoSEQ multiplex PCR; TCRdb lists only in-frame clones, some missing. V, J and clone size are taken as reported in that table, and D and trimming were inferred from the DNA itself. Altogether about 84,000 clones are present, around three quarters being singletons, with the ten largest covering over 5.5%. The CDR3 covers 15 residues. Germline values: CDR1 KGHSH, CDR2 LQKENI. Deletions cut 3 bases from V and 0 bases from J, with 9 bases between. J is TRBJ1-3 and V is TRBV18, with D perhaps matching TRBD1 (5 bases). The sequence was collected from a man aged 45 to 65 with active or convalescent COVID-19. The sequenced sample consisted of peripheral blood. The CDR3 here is CASSPTGDSGNTIYF. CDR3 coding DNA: TGTGCCAGCTCACCTACAGGCGACTCTGGAAACACCATATATTTT. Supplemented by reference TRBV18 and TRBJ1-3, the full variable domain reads NAGVMQNPRHLVRRRGQEARLRCSPMKGHSHVYWYRQLPEEGLKFMVYLQKENIIDESGMPKERFSAEFPKEGPSILRIQQVVRGDSAAYFCASSPTGDSGNTIYFGEGSWLTVV.